These 9 T cell receptor beta chains originate from one sample sequenced in a study of T cells in Graves' hyperthyroidism and ophthalmopathy (dated by TCRdb to the late 2010s). Receptor amplification or capture employed multiplex PCR. The instrument was an Illumina HiSeq 2000. Amplification of TCR beta CDR3 regions was carried out from RNA transcripts. For the first round of RT-PCR on the TCR CDR3, the HTBI primer set was used together with the Qiagen OneStep RT-PCR kit. TCRdb passed the public sequencing reads through fastp at Q25 and MiXCR, retaining productive beta sequences. For every CDR3 protein sequence, its rows merge into one entry that carries the most common genes and DNA. This sample lists roughly 740,000 distinct CDR3 sequences; 16% were detected once. The top ten clonotypes cover under 8.5% of the sample. Sequencing input: blood. The receptors come from a man aged 18 to 29 with Graves' hyperthyroidism.

In this sample, this clonotype turned up a few times. This rearrangement joins TRBV5-1 to TRBJ1-3; D call uncertain. The CDR3 has 14 amino acids. V lost 5 bases and J lost 0, with 9 bases in between. Germline V gene lookup returns CDR1 SGHRS and CDR2 YFSETQ. The CDR3 DNA follows: TGCGCCAGCAGGGGATCTTACTCTGGAAACACCATATATTTT. Translated: CASRGSYSGNTIYF.

This sequence joins TRBV29-1 and TRBJ1-2, with D possibly TRBD1 on 5 matching bases. The V gene lost 3 bases and the J gene lost 4 bases, with 12 bases spanning the gap. This CDR3 has 13 residues. Per germline, CDR1 SQVTM and CDR2 ANQGSEA. The CDR3 loop reads CSVDVGVTYGYTF. The CDR3 region has the DNA TGCAGCGTTGATGTGGGGGTAACCTATGGCTACACCTTC.

The CDR3 bases are TGTGCCAGCAGCCCCCCGACAGGGGAGAATGAAAAACTGTTTTTT. It specifies CASSPPTGENEKLFF. The rearrangement uses TRBV4-2 and TRBJ1-4, with TRBD1 identical over 8 bases. CDR3 size: 15 residues. The V and J ends lost 4 bases and 5 bases, in that order; junction bases with no gene match: 6. The germline V gene has CDR1 LGHNA and CDR2 YNFKEQ.

This clonotype was counted a few times. The chain links TRBV19 to TRBJ2-1; unclear D gene. V lost 3 bases and J 6 bases, leaving 9 bases between the germline ends. The CDR3 has 13 residues. The germline CDR1 and CDR2 sequences are LNHDA and SQIVND (reference sequence). The CDR3 loop is CASSISRGNEQFF. The CDR3 DNA reads TGTGCCAGTAGTATCTCGAGAGGCAATGAGCAGTTCTTC.

This clonotype was recorded a few times. The V call is TRBV6-2 or TRBV6-3, the J call TRBJ2-7; no reliable D call. Trimming left V 6 bases short and J 0 bases short, with 12 bases between. This CDR3 comprises 14 residues. CDR1 is MNHEY and CDR2 is SVGEGT in the germline V gene. CDR3 sequence (DNA): TGTGCCAGCAGAAAGCCCCAGAGCTCCTACGAGCAGTACTTC. It codes for CASRKPQSSYEQYF.

V is TRBV9 and J is TRBJ1-4; 9 bases match TRBD1. The junction had 0 bases not matched to a gene; V was cut back by 2 bases and J by 10 bases. The CDR3 is made up of 12 amino acids. CDR1 and CDR2 (germline): SGDLS, YYNGEE. The CDR3 sequence is CASSVTGGKLFF. The CDR3 region has the DNA TGTGCCAGCAGCGTGACAGGGGGAAAACTGTTTTTT.

This rearrangement joins TRBV29-1 to TRBJ2-7; 10 nucleotides align to TRBD2. V trimming: 4 bases; J trimming: 2 bases; junction bases outside the gene matches: 2. CDR3 size: 13 residues. Germline V gives CDR1 SQVTM, CDR2 ANQGSEA. CDR3 region: CSVGLAGPYEQYF. CDR3 sequence (DNA): TGCAGCGTTGGACTAGCGGGCCCCTACGAGCAGTACTTC.

This clonotype was counted at least ten times. The rearrangement joins TRBV27 to TRBJ1-6, with TRBD1 matching 8 bases. Germline V CDR1 and CDR2: MNHEY, SMNVEV (reference sequence). This CDR3 comprises 16 residues. The ends lost 5 bases at V and 7 bases at J; junction bases unmatched: 10. DNA for the CDR3: TGTGCCAGCAGTCAGTCCCGGGACAGGTGGAATTCACCCCTCCACTTT. The encoded protein is CASSQSRDRWNSPLHF.

This clonotype was observed a handful of times. The chain recombines TRBV28 with TRBJ2-7; 7 bases align to TRBD2. The germline V gene encodes CDR1 MDHEN and CDR2 SYDVKM. The CDR3 sequence is 15 residues long. V trimming: 4 bases; J trimming: 2 bases; junction bases outside the gene matches: 8. The CDR3 coding sequence is TGTGCCAGCAGTTCACTTGGGGAGGGTGCCTACGAGCAGTACTTC. It specifies CASSSLGEGAYEQYF.